These 10 T cell receptor beta chains share one sample of origin, sequenced in a study of cytotoxic CD8 clonotypes in ibrutinib-treated CLL. Clones were read by immunoSEQ multiplex PCR, and TCRdb kept only the in-frame ones, dropping some. The table shows about 120,000 clones, with approximately 85% occurring only once. Sequenced material: PBMCs, taken after 24 months of ibrutinib treatment. These receptors were collected from a human donor with chronic lymphocytic leukemia.

This clone was counted only a few times. The V call is TRBV7-8, the J call TRBJ2-7; perhaps D is TRBD1 or TRBD2 (5 bases each). V lost 5 bases, J lost 3 bases, and 8 bases lay in between. The CDR3 contains 12 residues. CDR1 is SGHVS, CDR2 FQNEAQ, per germline. The CDR3 DNA is TGTGCCAGCAGCCCAGGGAGCTACGAGCAGTACTTC. Its translation is CASSPGSYEQYF.

The V gene is TRBV7-8, the J gene TRBJ1-2; possibly TRBD1 for D (5 bases). The CDR3 length is 19 residues. In germline, CDR1 is SGHVS, CDR2 FQNEAQ. Trimming removed 2 bases from V and 1 base from J, with 23 bases in between. CDR3 DNA sequence: TGTGCCAGCAGCTTAAGATCGGGACGGGCAAGGGAGAATAACTATGGCTACACCTTC. It codes for CASSLRSGRARENNYGYTF.

This chain connects TRBV7-2 to TRBJ2-5, with 9 bases matching TRBD1. V shed 5 bases and J 5 bases; nucleotides not matched to a gene: 9. Germline V lookup: CDR1 SGHTA, CDR2 FQGNSA. The CDR3 is 15 amino acids. CDR3 coding DNA: TGTGCCAGCAGCCAAACAGGGGGCAGGGTGGAGACCCAGTACTTC. The encoded protein is CASSQTGGRVETQYF.

DNA for the CDR3: TGCGCCAGCAGCTTGGAGGGTTTGACCGGGGAGCTGTTTTTT. Its protein is CASSLEGLTGELFF. The chain carries TRBV5-1 and TRBJ2-2; D ambiguous. The CDR3 spans 14 residues. The germline V gene encodes CDR1 SGHRS and CDR2 YFSETQ. V lost 0 bases, J lost 5 bases, and 8 bases lay in between.

The J gene is TRBJ1-1, the V gene TRBV28, with 7 bases matching TRBD1. Germline V CDR1 and CDR2: MDHEN, SYDVKM. V lost 7 bases, J lost 6 bases, and 8 bases stayed unmatched. The CDR3 has 13 amino acids. This chain's CDR3 is CASIYPGTAEAFF. CDR3 nucleotides: TGTGCCAGCATTTACCCGGGGACAGCTGAAGCTTTCTTT. The whole variable domain, filled in from reference TRBV28 and TRBJ1-1, reads DVKVTQSSRYLVKRTGEKVFLECVQDMDHENMFWYRQDPGLGLRLIYFSYDVKMKEKGDIPEGYSVSREKKERFSLILESASTNQTSMYLCASIYPGTAEAFFGQGTRLTVV.

This sequence joins TRBV7-9 and TRBJ1-2; the D gene is possibly TRBD1 (6 bases). The V gene's germline CDR1 is SEHNR and CDR2 FQNEAQ (reference sequence). V gave up 5 bases and J gave up 2 bases, with 12 bases separating them. There are 14 residues in the CDR3. The CDR3 sequence is CASSKDRSNYGYTF. The CDR3 region has the DNA TGTGCCAGCAGCAAGGACAGATCAAACTATGGCTACACCTTC.

V and J are TRBV5-4 and TRBJ2-5; 8 bases line up with TRBD2. The germline CDR1 and CDR2 sequences are SGHNT and YYREEE (reference sequence). The trim removed 4 bases at V and 6 bases at J, leaving 14 bases unmatched. The CDR3 runs 16 residues. The CDR3 protein is CASSRAQRENQKTQYF. The CDR3 nucleotides are TGTGCCAGCAGCCGAGCCCAGCGGGAGAATCAGAAGACCCAGTACTTC.

This chain joins TRBV10-3 and TRBJ1-1, with D perhaps matching TRBD1 (5 bases). Trimming shortened V by 6 bases and J by 0 bases, and 17 bases separated the two germline ends. The V gene's germline CDR1 is ENHRY and CDR2 SYGVKD. The CDR3 loop spans 16 amino acids. The CDR3 bases are TGTGCCATCAGGCGCGACAGTCTTATTATGAACACTGAAGCTTTCTTT. Protein product: CAIRRDSLIMNTEAFF.

The J gene is TRBJ1-4, the V gene TRBV19; D may be TRBD1 (6 bases). The germline V gene encodes CDR1 LNHDA and CDR2 SQIVND (reference sequence). This CDR3 comprises 15 residues. The V gene lost 5 bases and the J gene lost 0 bases, with 10 bases spanning the gap. As DNA, the CDR3 is TGTGCCAGTAGTTCTCGACAGGCAACTAATGAAAAACTGTTTTTT. This gives the protein CASSSRQATNEKLFF.

The chain is built from TRBV5-1 and TRBJ1-1; no clear D. Trimming left V 0 bases short and J 5 bases short, with 14 bases between. Germline CDR1 and CDR2: SGHRS and YFSETQ. This CDR3 has 15 amino acids. CDR3 in DNA: TGCGCCAGCAGCTTGGAGATTCCCCTAGGGACTGAAGCTTTCTTT. Translating gives CASSLEIPLGTEAFF.